Listed below are T cell receptor beta chains from one sample, sequenced in a study of shared clonotypes between healthy human individuals. Libraries were prepared by immunoSEQ multiplex PCR; TCRdb keeps only in-frame clonotypes and omits some of them. This sample has 1,500,000 or so clones; roughly 98.5% occur once, and the top ten carry approximately 0.4%. The source material was naive CD4+ T cells sorted from blood. These receptors all come from a man aged 25 to 45 in good health. The conserved cysteine and the conserved F or W are not part of the CDR3 here. Clone size, where shown, is once, few, many, or a class for clones that have expanded.

TRBV29-1	once	TRBJ2-1	SVEAGGLAGWSEQF
TRBV5-1	-	TRBJ2-7	ASSPGLVNEQY
TRBV23-1	-	TRBJ1-2	ASRGGLYPANYGYT
TRBV7-9	-	TRBJ2-7	ASSARDRAYEQY
TRBV4-3	-	TRBJ1-5	ASSQEPPSRRTGNQPQH
TRBV18	-	TRBJ2-3	ASSNSQTDTQY
TRBV11-2	-	TRBJ2-6	ASSTGLSGANVLT
TRBV9	-	TRBJ2-3	ASSVVETDTQY
TRBV28	-	TRBJ2-7	ASSLSTSGAYEQY
TRBV2	-	TRBJ2-1	ASKTSGSQGNEQF
TRBV7-7	-	TRBJ2-2	ASSLVAGASTGELF
TRBV4-3	-	TRBJ2-1	ASSHLMGEQF
TRBV28	-	TRBJ1-4	ASSPAGRSNEKLF
TRBV6-6	-	TRBJ1-4	ASSLGGDNEKLF
TRBV19	-	TRBJ1-5	ASSNSDQPQH
TRBV5-4	-	TRBJ2-7	ASSSLSGPMVQY
TRBV28	-	TRBJ2-1	ASSTELKPGLAGRNEQF